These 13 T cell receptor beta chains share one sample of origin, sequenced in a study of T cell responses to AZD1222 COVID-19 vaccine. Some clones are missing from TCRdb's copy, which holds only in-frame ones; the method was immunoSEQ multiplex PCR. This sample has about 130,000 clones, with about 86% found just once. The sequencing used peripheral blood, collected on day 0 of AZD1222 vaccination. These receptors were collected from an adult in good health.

The DNA of the CDR3 is TGCAGCGTTGACAGGGAAAACACCGGGGAGCTGTTTTTT. The encoded protein is CSVDRENTGELFF. V and J are TRBV29-1 and TRBJ2-2; D might be TRBD1 (5 bases). Germline values: CDR1 SQVTM, CDR2 ANQGSEA. The V end lost 3 bases, the J end lost 2 bases, and 7 bases lay between the germline ends. The length of the CDR3 is 13 residues.

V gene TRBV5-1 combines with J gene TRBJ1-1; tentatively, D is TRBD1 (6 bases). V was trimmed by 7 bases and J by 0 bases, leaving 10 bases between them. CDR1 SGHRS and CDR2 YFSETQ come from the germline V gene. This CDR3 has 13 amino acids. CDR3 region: CASSGHLNTEAFF. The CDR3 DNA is TGCGCCAGCTCGGGACACCTGAACACTGAAGCTTTCTTT. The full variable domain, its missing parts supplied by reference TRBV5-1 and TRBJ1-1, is KAGVTQTPRYLIKTRGQQVTLSCSPISGHRSVSWYQQTPGQGLQFLFEYFSETQRNKGNFPGRFSGRQFSNSRSEMNVSTLELGDSALYLCASSGHLNTEAFFGQGTRLTVV.

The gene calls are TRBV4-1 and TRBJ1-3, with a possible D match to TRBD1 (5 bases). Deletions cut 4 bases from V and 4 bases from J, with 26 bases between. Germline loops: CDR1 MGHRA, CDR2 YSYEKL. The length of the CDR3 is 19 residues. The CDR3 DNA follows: TGCGCCAGCAGCCGGTTCCCCCCCCCGAAACCGGGACGGGGAAACACCATATATTTT. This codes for CASSRFPPPKPGRGNTIYF.

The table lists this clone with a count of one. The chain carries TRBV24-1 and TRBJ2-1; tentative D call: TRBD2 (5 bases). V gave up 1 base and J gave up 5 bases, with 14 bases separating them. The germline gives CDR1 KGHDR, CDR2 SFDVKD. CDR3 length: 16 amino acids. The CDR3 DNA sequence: TGTGCCACCAGTGATTTTGGGTCTAGCCCACACAATGAGCAGTTCTTC. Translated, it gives CATSDFGSSPHNEQFF.

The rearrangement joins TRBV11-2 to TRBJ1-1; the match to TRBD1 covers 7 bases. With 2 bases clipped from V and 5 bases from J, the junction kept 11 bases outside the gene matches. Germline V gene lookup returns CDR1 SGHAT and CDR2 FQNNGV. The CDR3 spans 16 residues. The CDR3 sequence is CASSLSLSRGWTEAFF. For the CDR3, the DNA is TGTGCCAGCAGCTTAAGCCTTTCCAGGGGGTGGACTGAAGCTTTCTTT.

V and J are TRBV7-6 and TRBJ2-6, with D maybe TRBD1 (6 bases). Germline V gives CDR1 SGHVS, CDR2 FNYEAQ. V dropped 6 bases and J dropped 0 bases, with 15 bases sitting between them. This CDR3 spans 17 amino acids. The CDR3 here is CASSPGTMSSGANVLTF. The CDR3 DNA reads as TGTGCCAGCAGTCCCGGGACAATGAGCTCTGGGGCCAACGTCCTGACTTTC.

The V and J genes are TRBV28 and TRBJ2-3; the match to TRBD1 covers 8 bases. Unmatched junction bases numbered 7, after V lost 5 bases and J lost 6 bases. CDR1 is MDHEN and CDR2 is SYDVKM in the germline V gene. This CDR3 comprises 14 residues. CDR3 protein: CASSRDRSVDTQYF. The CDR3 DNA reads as TGTGCCAGCAGTCGGGACAGGAGTGTGGATACGCAGTATTTT. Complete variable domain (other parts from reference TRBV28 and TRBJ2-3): DVKVTQSSRYLVKRTGEKVFLECVQDMDHENMFWYRQDPGLGLRLIYFSYDVKMKEKGDIPEGYSVSREKKERFSLILESASTNQTSMYLCASSRDRSVDTQYFGPGTRLTVL.

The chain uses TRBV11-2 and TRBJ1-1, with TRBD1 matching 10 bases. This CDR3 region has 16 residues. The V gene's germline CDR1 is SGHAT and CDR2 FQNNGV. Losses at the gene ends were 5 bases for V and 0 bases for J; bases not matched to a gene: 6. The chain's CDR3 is CASSIRQGALNTEAFF. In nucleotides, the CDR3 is TGTGCCAGCAGCATCCGACAGGGGGCTTTGAACACTGAAGCTTTCTTT.

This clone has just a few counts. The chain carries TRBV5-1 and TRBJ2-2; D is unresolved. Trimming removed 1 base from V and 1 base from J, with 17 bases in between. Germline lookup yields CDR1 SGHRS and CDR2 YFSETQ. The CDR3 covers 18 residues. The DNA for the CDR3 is TGCGCCAGCAGCTTGTGGACCCGGTTTTTAGGGAACACCGGGGAGCTGTTTTTT. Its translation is CASSLWTRFLGNTGELFF. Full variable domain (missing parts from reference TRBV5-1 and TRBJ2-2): KAGVTQTPRYLIKTRGQQVTLSCSPISGHRSVSWYQQTPGQGLQFLFEYFSETQRNKGNFPGRFSGRQFSNSRSEMNVSTLELGDSALYLCASSLWTRFLGNTGELFFGEGSRLTVL.

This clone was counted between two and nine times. CDR3 nucleotides: TGTGCCAGCAGTTACTCGCCCAACACCGGGGAGCTGTTTTTT. Protein product: CASSYSPNTGELFF. This chain links TRBV6-5 with TRBJ2-2; D is ambiguous. V was pared by 0 bases and J by 2 bases, with 4 bases between. CDR3 length equals 14 residues. Germline CDR1 and CDR2: MNHEY and SVGAGI.

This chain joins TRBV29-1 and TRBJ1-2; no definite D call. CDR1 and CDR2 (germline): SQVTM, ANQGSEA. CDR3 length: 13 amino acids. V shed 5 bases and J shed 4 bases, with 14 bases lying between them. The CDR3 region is CSVQRQAAYGYTF. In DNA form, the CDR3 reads TGCAGCGTTCAGCGCCAGGCCGCCTATGGCTACACCTTC.

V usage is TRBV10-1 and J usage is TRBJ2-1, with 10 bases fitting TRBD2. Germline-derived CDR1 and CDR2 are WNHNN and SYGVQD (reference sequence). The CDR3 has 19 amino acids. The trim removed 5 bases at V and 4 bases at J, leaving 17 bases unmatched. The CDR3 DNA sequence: TGCGCCAGCAGTTCTCTAGCGGGGGAAACTACGGGGTTTTACAATGAGCAGTTCTTC. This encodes CASSSLAGETTGFYNEQFF.

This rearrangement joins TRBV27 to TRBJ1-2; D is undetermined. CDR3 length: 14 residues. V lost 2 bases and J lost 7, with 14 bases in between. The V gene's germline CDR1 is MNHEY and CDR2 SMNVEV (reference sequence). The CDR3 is CASSLGLGVSGYTF. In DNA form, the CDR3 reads TGTGCCAGCAGTTTAGGTCTTGGGGTGAGTGGCTACACCTTC.